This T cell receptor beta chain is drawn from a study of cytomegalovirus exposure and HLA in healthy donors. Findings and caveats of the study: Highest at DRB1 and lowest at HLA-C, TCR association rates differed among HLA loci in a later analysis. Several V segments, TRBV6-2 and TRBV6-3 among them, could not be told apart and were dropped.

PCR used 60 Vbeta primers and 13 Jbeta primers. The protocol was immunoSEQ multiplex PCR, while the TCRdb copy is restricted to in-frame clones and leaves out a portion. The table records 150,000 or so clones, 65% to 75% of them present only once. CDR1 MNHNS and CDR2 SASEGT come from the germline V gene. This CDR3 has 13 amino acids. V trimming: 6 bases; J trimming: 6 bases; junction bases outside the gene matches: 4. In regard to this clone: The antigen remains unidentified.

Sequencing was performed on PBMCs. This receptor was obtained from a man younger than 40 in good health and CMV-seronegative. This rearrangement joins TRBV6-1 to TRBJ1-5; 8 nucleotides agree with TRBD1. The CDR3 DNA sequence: TGTGCCAGCAGCACAGGGGGAATTCAGCCCCAGCATTTT. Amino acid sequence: CASSTGGIQPQHF.